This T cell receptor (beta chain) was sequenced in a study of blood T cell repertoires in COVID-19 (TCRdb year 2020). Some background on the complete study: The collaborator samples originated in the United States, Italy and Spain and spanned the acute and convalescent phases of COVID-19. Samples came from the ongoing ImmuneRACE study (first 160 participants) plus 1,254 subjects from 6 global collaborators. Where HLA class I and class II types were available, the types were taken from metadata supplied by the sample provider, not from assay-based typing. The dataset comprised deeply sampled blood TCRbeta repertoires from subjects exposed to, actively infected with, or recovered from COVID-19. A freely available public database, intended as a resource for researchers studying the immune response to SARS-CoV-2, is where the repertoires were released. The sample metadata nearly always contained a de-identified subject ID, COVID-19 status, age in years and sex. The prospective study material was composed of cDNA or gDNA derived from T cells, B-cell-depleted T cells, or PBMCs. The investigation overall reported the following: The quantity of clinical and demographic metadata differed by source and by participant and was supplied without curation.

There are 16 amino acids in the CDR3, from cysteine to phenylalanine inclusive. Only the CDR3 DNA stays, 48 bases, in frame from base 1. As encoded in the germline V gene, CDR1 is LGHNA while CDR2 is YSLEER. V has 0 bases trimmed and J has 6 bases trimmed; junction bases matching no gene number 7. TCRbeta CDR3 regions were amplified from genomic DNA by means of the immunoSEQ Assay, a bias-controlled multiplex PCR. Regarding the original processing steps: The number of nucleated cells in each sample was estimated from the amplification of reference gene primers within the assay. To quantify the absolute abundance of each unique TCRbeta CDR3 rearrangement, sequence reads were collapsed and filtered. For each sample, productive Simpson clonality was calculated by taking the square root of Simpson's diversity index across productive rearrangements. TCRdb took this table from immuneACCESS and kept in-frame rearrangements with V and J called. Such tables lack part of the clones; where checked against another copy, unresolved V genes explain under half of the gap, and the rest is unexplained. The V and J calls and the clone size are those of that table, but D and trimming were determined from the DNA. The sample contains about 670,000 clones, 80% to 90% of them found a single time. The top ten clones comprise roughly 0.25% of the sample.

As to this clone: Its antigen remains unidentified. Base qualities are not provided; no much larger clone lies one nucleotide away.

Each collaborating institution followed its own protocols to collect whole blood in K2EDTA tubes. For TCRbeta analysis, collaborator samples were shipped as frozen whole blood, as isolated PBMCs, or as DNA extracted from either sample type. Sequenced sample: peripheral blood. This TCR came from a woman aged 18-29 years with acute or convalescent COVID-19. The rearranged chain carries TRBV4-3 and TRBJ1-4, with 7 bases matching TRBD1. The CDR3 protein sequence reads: CASSQDPGRGHEKLFF. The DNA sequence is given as TGCGCCAGCAGCCAAGATCCTGGAAGGGGGCATGAAAAACTGTTTTTT.